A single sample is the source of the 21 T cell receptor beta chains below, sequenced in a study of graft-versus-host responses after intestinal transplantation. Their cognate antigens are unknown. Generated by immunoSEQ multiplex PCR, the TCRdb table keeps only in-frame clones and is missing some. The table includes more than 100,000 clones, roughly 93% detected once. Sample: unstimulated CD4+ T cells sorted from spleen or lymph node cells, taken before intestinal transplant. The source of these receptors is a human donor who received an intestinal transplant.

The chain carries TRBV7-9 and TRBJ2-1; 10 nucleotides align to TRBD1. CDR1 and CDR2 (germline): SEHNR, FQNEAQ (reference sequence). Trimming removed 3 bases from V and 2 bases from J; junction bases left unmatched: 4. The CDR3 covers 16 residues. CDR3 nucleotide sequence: TGTGCCAGCAGCTTGGACAGGGGGGGAGCCTACAATGAGCAGTTCTTC. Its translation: CASSLDRGGAYNEQFF.

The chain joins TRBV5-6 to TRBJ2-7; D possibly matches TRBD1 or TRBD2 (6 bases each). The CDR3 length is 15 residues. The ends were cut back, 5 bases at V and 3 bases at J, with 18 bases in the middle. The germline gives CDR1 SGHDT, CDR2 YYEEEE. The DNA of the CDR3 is TGTGCCAGCAGTTTAGGGGGGAGTGGGGGCTACGAGCAGTACTTC. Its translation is CASSLGGSGGYEQYF.

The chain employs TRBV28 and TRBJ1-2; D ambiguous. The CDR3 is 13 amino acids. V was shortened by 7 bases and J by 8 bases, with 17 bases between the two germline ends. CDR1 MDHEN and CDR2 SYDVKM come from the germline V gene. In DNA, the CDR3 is TGTGCCAGCACCCAGAACCTTGACGGAGGCTACACCTTC. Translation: CASTQNLDGGYTF.

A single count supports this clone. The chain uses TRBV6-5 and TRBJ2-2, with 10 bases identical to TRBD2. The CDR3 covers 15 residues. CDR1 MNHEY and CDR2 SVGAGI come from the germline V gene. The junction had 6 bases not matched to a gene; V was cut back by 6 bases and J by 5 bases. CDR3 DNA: TGTGCCAGCAGGGCACTAGCGGGGAATACCGGGGAGCTGTTTTTT. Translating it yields CASRALAGNTGELFF.

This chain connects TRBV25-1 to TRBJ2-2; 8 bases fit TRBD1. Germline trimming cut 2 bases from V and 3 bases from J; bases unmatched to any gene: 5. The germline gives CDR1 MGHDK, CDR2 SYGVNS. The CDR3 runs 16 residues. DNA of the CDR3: TGTGCCAGCAGTGAACAGGGGGCACGATACACCGGGGAGCTGTTTTTT. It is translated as CASSEQGARYTGELFF.

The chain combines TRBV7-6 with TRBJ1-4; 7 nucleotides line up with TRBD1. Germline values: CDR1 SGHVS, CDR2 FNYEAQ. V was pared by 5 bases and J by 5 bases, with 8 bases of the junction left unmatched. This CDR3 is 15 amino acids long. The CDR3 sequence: CASSVRTGINEKLFF. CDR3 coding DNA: TGTGCCAGCAGCGTCCGGACAGGCATAAATGAAAAACTGTTTTTT. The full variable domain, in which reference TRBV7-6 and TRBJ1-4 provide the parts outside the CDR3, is GAGVSQSPRYKVTKRGQDVALRCDPISGHVSLYWYRQALGQGPEFLTYFNYEAQQDKSGLPNDRFSAERPEGSISTLTIQRTEQRDSAMYRCASSVRTGINEKLFFGSGTQLSVL.

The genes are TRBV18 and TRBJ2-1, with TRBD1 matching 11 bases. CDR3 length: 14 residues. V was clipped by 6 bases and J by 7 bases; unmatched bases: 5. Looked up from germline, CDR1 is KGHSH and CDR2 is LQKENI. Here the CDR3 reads CASSLGQGANEQFF. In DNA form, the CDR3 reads TGTGCCAGCTCGCTCGGACAGGGGGCAAATGAGCAGTTCTTC.

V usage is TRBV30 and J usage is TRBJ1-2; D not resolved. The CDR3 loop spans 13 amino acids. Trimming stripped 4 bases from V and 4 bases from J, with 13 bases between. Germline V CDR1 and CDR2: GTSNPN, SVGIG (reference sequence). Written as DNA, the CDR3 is TGTGCCTGGAAGAGAAGAGGAGGCTATGGCTACACCTTC. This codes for CAWKRRGGYGYTF. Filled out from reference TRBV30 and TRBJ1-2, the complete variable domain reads SQTIHQWPATLVQPVGSPLSLECTVEGTSNPNLYWYRQAAGRGLQLLFYSVGIGQISSEVPQNLSASRPQDRQFILSSKKLLLSDSGFYLCAWKRRGGYGYTFGSGTRLTVV.

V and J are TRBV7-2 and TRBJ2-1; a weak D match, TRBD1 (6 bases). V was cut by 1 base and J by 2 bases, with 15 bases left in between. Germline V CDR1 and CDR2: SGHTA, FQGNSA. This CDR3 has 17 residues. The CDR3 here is CASSLDWRTATYNEQFF. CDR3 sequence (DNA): TGTGCCAGCAGCTTAGATTGGAGGACAGCCACCTACAATGAGCAGTTCTTC.

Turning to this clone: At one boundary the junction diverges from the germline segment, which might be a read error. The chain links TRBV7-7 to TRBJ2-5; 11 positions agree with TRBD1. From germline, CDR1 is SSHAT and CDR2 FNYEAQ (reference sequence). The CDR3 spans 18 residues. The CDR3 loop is CASSPIAGTGGGRETQYF. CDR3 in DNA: TGTGCTAGCAGCCCCATAGCAGGGACAGGGGGAGGAAGAGAGACCCAGTACTTC. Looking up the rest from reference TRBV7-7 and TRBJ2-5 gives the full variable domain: GAGVSQSPRYKVTKRGQDVTLRCDPISSHATLYWYQQALGQGPEFLTYFNYEAQPDKSGLPSDRFSAERPEGSISTLTIQRTEQRDSAMYRCASSPIAGTGGGRETQYFGPGTRLLVL.

CDR3 in amino acids: CASSPSAAGGTGELFF. The CDR3 nucleotides are TGTGCCAGCTCACCCTCAGCGGCAGGCGGCACCGGGGAGCTGTTTTTT. The chain is built from TRBV18 and TRBJ2-2, with D possibly matching TRBD2 (5 bases). The germline CDR1 and CDR2 sequences are KGHSH and LQKENI. The V end lost 3 bases, the J end lost 4 bases, and 15 bases lay between the germline ends. The CDR3 extends over 16 amino acids.

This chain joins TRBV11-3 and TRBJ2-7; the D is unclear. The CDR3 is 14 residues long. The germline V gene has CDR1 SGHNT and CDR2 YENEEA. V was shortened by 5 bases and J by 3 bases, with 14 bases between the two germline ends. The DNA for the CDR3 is TGTGCCAGCAGCCTTGGGCCCCGTTGCTACGAGCAGTACTTC. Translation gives CASSLGPRCYEQYF.

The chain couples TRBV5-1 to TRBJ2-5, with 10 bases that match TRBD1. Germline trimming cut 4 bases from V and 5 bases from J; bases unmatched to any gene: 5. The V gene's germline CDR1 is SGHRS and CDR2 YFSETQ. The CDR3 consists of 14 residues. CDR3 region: CASSGQGVGETQYF. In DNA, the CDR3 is TGCGCCAGCAGCGGACAGGGGGTAGGGGAGACCCAGTACTTC.

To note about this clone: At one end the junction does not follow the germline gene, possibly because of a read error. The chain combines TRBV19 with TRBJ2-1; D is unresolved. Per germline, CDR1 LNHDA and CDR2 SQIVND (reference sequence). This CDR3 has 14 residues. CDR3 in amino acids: CASTRNLAQLKVIF. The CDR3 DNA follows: TGTGCCAGTACCCGAAATCTGGCACAGCTGAAAGTAATCTTC.

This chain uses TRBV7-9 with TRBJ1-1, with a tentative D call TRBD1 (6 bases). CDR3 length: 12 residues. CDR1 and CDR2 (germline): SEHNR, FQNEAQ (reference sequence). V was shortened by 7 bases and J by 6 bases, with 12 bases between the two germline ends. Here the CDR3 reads CASTTEGAEAFF. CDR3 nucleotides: TGTGCCAGCACCACTGAGGGGGCTGAAGCTTTCTTT.

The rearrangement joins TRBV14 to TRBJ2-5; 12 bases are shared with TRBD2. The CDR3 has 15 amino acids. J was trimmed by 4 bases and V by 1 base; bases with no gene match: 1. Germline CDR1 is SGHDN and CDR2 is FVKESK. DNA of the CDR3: TGTGCCAGCAGCCAAGCGACTAGCGGGAGAGAGACCCAGTACTTC. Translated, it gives CASSQATSGRETQYF. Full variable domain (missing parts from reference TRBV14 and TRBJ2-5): EAGVTQFPSHSVIEKGQTVTLRCDPISGHDNLYWYRRVMGKEIKFLLHFVKESKQDESGMPNNRFLAERTGGTYSTLKVQPAELEDSGVYFCASSQATSGRETQYFGPGTRLLVL.

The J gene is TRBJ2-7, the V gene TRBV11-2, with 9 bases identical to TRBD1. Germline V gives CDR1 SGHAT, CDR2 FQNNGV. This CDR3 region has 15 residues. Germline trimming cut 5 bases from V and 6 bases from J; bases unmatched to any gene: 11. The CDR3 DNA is TGTGCCAGCAGCACCCGACAGGGGGAAAGGGGCGAGCAGTACTTC. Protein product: CASSTRQGERGEQYF.

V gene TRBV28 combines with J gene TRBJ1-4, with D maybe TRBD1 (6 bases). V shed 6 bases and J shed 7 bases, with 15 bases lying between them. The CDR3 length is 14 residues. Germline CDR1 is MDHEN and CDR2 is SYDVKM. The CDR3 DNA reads TGTGCCAGCAGAGTTAGTATGGGGGCTGAAAAACTGTTTTTT. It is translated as CASRVSMGAEKLFF.

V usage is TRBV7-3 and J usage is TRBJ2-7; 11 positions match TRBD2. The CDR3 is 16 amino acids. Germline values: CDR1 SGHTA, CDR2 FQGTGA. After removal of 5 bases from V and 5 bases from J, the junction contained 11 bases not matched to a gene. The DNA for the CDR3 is TGTGCCAGCAGCCCCTCCGGGACTAGCGGAGCACACGAGCAGTACTTC. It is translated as CASSPSGTSGAHEQYF.

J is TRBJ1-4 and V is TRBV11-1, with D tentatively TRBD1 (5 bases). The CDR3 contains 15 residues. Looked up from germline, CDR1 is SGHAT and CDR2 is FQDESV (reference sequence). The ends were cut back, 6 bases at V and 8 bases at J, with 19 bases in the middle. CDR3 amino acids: CASSFGHGLGEKLFF. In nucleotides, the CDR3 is TGTGCCAGCAGTTTTGGACACGGCTTGGGGGAAAAACTGTTTTTT.

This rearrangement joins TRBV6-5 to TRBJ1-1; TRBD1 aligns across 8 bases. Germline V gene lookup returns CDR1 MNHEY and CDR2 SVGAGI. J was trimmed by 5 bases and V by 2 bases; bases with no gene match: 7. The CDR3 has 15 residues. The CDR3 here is CASSYTQGVGTEAFF. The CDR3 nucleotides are TGTGCCAGCAGTTACACACAGGGGGTGGGGACTGAAGCTTTCTTT.